The 18 T cell receptor beta chains below all came from one sample that was sequenced in a study of blood T cell repertoires in COVID-19. Assay: immunoSEQ multiplex PCR; the TCRdb copy retains only in-frame clones and omits some. The sample shows 60,000 to 75,000 clones, approximately 90% of them seen only once. Input material: peripheral blood. The receptors derive from a human donor in a cohort sampled during active COVID-19.

The chain is built from TRBV2 and TRBJ2-5; possibly TRBD2 for D (6 bases). The germline V gene has CDR1 SNHLY and CDR2 FYNNEI. The CDR3 spans 15 residues. V was shortened by 8 bases and J by 1 base, with 17 bases between the two germline ends. The CDR3 reads CASGGGGTGQETQYF. The CDR3 bases are TGTGCCAGCGGGGGTGGCGGGACGGGCCAAGAGACCCAGTACTTC.

The J gene is TRBJ1-1, the V gene TRBV6-5; D gene uncertain. V was trimmed by 7 bases and J by 1 base, leaving 7 bases between them. The CDR3 has 12 amino acids. Germline CDR1 is MNHEY and CDR2 is SVGAGI. CDR3 in DNA: TGTGCCAGCATCCGGGGGAACACTGAAGCTTTCTTT. This encodes CASIRGNTEAFF.

This clone was observed a few times. The V call is TRBV6-4, the J call TRBJ1-5; maybe TRBD1 (5 bases). V shed 7 bases and J shed 6 bases, with 13 bases lying between them. The germline gives CDR1 MRHNA, CDR2 SNTAGT. CDR3 length equals 13 residues. This CDR3 is CASKKGMAQPQHF. CDR3 bases: TGTGCCAGCAAGAAGGGGATGGCTCAGCCCCAGCATTTT.

This chain's CDR3 is CAISESLMGGMNTEAFF. The CDR3 DNA sequence: TGTGCCATCAGTGAGTCCCTCATGGGGGGTATGAACACTGAAGCTTTCTTT. V and J are TRBV10-3 and TRBJ1-1; D is perhaps TRBD1 (5 bases). CDR3 size: 17 residues. V was trimmed by 0 bases and J by 0 bases, leaving 14 bases between them. Germline values: CDR1 ENHRY, CDR2 SYGVKD.

The rearrangement uses TRBV9 and TRBJ2-3; TRBD2 matches 11 bases. CDR1 is SGDLS and CDR2 is YYNGEE in the germline V gene. This CDR3 has 15 residues. V lost 3 bases and J lost 2; bases outside the gene matches: 2. The CDR3 here is CASSATSGATDTQYF. The CDR3 bases are TGTGCCAGCAGCGCGACTAGCGGGGCCACAGATACGCAGTATTTT. Using reference TRBV9 and TRBJ2-3 for the parts outside the CDR3, the full variable domain is DSGVTQTPKHLITATGQRVTLRCSPRSGDLSVYWYQQSLDQGLQFLIQYYNGEERAKGNILERFSAQQFPDLHSELNLSSLELGDSALYFCASSATSGATDTQYFGPGTRLTVL.

DNA of the CDR3: TGTGCCAGCGGGGCGGACGGAAACACCATATATTTT. Amino acid sequence: CASGADGNTIYF. The chain uses TRBV6-5 and TRBJ1-3; tentatively, D is TRBD1 (5 bases). CDR1 is MNHEY, CDR2 SVGAGI, per germline. V lost 8 bases and J 4 bases, leaving 9 bases between the germline ends. This CDR3 region has 12 residues.

In its sample, this clone was seen once. The rearrangement uses TRBV15 and TRBJ2-2, with TRBD1 as a possible D gene (6 bases). In germline, CDR1 is LNHNV, CDR2 YYDKDF (reference sequence). Trimming cost V 9 bases and J 5 bases, with 22 bases left between them. The CDR3 is 16 amino acids. In DNA, the CDR3 is TGTGCCACTTCGGCCGGTCAGGGGTTCCATACCGGGGAGCTGTTTTTT. Its translation: CATSAGQGFHTGELFF. Full variable domain (outside the CDR3, taken from reference TRBV15 and TRBJ2-2): DAMVIQNPRYQVTQFGKPVTLSCSQTLNHNVMYWYQQKSSQAPKLLFHYYDKDFNNEADTPDNFQSRRPNTSFCFLDIRSPGLGDTAMYLCATSAGQGFHTGELFFGEGSRLTVL.

The CDR3 DNA reads as TGTGCCAGCAGTTCGGCCCCGAAACCGGGTACGCAGTATTTT. Amino acids: CASSSAPKPGTQYF. V usage is TRBV11-3 and J usage is TRBJ2-3; D call uncertain. Germline V CDR1 and CDR2: SGHNT, YENEEA. V lost 6 bases to trimming and J lost 8 bases, with 18 bases between them. The CDR3 has 14 residues.

The V and J genes are TRBV18 and TRBJ2-4; no definite D call. Looked up from germline, CDR1 is KGHSH and CDR2 is LQKENI. The CDR3 length is 16 residues. Trimming stripped 2 bases from V and 0 bases from J, with 11 bases between. CDR3 amino acids: CASSPVLRLAKNIQYF. In DNA, the CDR3 is TGTGCCAGCTCACCAGTTTTACGACTAGCCAAAAACATTCAGTACTTC.

The rearrangement links TRBV3-1 (or the pseudogene TRBV3-2) to TRBJ1-6, with D uncertain. CDR3 length: 16 amino acids. The germline V and J ends were trimmed by 0 bases and 1 base, with 7 bases remaining between them. CDR1 and CDR2 (germline): LGHDT, YNNKEL (reference sequence). CDR3 protein: CASSQDGGSYNSPLHF. Written as DNA, the CDR3 is TGTGCCAGCAGCCAAGATGGAGGATCCTATAATTCACCCCTCCACTTT.

This chain connects TRBV5-1 to TRBJ1-2; a weak D match, TRBD1 (5 bases). The CDR3 spans 12 residues. V was cut by 3 bases and J by 3 bases, with 6 bases left in between. Looked up from germline, CDR1 is SGHRS and CDR2 is YFSETQ. Here the CDR3 reads CASSSGDYGYTF. The CDR3 bases are TGCGCCAGCAGCTCGGGGGACTATGGCTACACCTTC.

The chain employs TRBV19 and TRBJ1-5, with TRBD1 matching over 10 bases. Germline V gene lookup returns CDR1 LNHDA and CDR2 SQIVND (reference sequence). V trimming: 5 bases; J trimming: 5 bases; junction bases outside the gene matches: 6. The CDR3 has 15 amino acids. DNA for the CDR3: TGTGCCAGTAGTCCGAGACAGGGGGCCTATCAGCCCCAGCATTTT. Translation: CASSPRQGAYQPQHF.

The J gene is TRBJ2-7, the V gene TRBV18; D gene ambiguous. Trimming took 0 bases from V and 2 from J, leaving 2 bases between them. The CDR3 sequence is 12 residues long. The germline gives CDR1 KGHSH, CDR2 LQKENI. The CDR3 region is CASSPPTYEQYF. CDR3 DNA: TGTGCCAGCTCACCACCTACCTACGAGCAGTACTTC.

The gene calls are TRBV5-6 and TRBJ2-2; D remains unclear. CDR1 is SGHDT and CDR2 is YYEEEE in the germline V gene. The CDR3 is 12 amino acids. Trimming stripped 4 bases from V and 3 bases from J, with 4 bases between. CDR3 in amino acids: CASSAYTGELFF. The CDR3 nucleotides read TGTGCCAGCAGCGCGTACACCGGGGAGCTGTTTTTT.

The rearrangement joins TRBV7-9 to TRBJ2-1; perhaps TRBD2 as D (5 bases). Deletions cut 0 bases from V and 10 bases from J, with 7 bases between. Per the germline V gene, CDR1 is SEHNR and CDR2 is FQNEAQ (reference sequence). CDR3 length: 12 residues. The CDR3 reads CASSLAGEEQFF. CDR3 DNA: TGTGCCAGCAGCTTAGCCGGGGAAGAGCAGTTCTTC.

The sample holds one count of this clone. This chain connects TRBV10-3 to TRBJ2-1, with TRBD2 matching 8 bases. V lost 2 bases and J lost 5; bases outside the gene matches: 14. Germline CDR1 ENHRY, CDR2 SYGVKD. The CDR3 covers 18 residues. Written as DNA, the CDR3 is TGTGCCATCAGTGAGACCCCCCTGGGAGCGGGAGTTAACAATGAGCAGTTCTTC. This codes for CAISETPLGAGVNNEQFF.

The gene calls are TRBV6-4 and TRBJ2-3; 8 positions match TRBD1. This CDR3 region has 16 residues. V lost 2 bases, J lost 2 bases, and 6 bases stayed unmatched. The germline V gene encodes CDR1 MRHNA and CDR2 SNTAGT. Here the CDR3 reads CASSDLPDRATDTQYF. The CDR3 DNA reads TGTGCCAGCAGTGACCTCCCGGACAGGGCCACAGATACGCAGTATTTT.

This sequence joins TRBV27 and TRBJ2-1; 13 positions match TRBD2. J lost 9 bases, V lost 4 bases, and 6 bases had no gene match. Germline lookup yields CDR1 MNHEY and CDR2 SMNVEV (reference sequence). This CDR3 has 15 amino acids. The CDR3 sequence is CASSWRTSGRSEQFF. Written as DNA, the CDR3 is TGTGCCAGCAGTTGGAGGACTAGCGGGAGAAGTGAGCAGTTCTTC.